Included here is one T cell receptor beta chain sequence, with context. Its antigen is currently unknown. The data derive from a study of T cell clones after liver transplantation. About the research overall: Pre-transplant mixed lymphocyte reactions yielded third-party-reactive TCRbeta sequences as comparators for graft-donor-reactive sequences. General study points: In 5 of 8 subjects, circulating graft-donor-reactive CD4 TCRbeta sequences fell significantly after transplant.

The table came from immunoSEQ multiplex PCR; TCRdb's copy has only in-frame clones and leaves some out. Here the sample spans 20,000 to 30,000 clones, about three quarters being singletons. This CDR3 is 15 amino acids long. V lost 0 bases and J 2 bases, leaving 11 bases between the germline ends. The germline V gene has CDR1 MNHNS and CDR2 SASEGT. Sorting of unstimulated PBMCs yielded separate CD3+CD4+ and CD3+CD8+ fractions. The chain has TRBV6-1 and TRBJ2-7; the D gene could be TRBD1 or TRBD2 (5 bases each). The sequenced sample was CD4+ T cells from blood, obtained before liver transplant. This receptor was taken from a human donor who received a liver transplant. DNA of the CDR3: TGTGCCAGCAGTGAAGCGTCAGGGAGAGCCTACGAGCAGTACTTC. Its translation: CASSEASGRAYEQYF.